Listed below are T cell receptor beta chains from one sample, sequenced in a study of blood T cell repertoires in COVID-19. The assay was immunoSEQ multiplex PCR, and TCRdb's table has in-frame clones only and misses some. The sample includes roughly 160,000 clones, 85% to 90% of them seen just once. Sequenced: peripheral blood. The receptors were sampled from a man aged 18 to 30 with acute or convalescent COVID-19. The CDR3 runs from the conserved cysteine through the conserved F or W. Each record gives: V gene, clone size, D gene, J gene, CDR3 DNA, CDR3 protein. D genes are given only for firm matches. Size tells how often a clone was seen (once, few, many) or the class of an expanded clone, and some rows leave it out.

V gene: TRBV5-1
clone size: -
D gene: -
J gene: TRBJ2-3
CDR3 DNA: TGCGCCAGCAGCCCAAGGTCGGGGAAATCAACAGATACGCAGTATTTT
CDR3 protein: CASSPRSGKSTDTQYF

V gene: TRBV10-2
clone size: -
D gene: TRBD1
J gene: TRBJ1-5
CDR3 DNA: TGCGCCAGCAGTGAGGACAGGGATGGCAATCAGCCCCAGCATTTT
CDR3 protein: CASSEDRDGNQPQHF

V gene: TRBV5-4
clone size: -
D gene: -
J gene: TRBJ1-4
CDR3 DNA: TGTGCCAGCAGCGTCCCGGGGGCAACTAATGAAAAACTGTTTTTT
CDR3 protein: CASSVPGATNEKLFF

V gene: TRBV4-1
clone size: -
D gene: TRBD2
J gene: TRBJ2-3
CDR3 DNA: TGCGCCAGCAGCGGAATGTCCGGACTAGCGGGGGACACAGATACGCAGTATTTT
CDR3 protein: CASSGMSGLAGDTDTQYF

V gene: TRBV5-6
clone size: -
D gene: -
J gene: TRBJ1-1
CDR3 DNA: TGTGCCAGCAGCCTGGGGCACCCCACTGAAGCTTTCTTT
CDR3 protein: CASSLGHPTEAFF

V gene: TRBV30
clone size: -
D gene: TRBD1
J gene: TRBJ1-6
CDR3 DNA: TGTGCCTGGAGCGTCGGACAGGGGTACTCACCCCTCCACTTT
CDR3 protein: CAWSVGQGYSPLHF

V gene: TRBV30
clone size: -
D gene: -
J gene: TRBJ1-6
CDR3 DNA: TGTGCCTGGAGTGTGCAGTCCTATAATTCACCCCTCCACTTT
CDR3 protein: CAWSVQSYNSPLHF

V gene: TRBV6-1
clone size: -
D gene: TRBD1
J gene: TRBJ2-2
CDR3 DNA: TGTGCCAGCAGTGAGACAGGGGGCGCAACCGGGGAGCTGTTTTTT
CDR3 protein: CASSETGGATGELFF

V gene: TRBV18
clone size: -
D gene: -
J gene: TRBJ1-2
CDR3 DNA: TGTGCCAGCTCGACCGATGGGGGAGGTAACTATGGCTACACCTTC
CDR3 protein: CASSTDGGGNYGYTF

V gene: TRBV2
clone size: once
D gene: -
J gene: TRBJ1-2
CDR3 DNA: TGTGCCAGCAGTGGACATTATGGCTACACCTTC
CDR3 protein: CASSGHYGYTF

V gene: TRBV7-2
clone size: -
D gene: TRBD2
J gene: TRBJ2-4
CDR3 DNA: TGTGCCAGCAGCCGGGAGGGGACGAGAGCCAAAAACATTCAGTACTTC
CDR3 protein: CASSREGTRAKNIQYF

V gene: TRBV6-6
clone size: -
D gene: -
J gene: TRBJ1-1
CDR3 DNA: TGTGCCAGTGAAGTGGGGGCATGGGAGACTGAAGCTTTCTTT
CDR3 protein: CASEVGAWETEAFF

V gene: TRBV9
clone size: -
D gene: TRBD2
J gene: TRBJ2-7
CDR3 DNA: TGTGCCAGCAGCGTATCAAGCGGGGGGACCGAGCAGTACTTC
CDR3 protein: CASSVSSGGTEQYF

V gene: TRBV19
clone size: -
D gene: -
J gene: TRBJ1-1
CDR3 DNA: TGTGCCAGCTCTTGGGGGGGAGATTCTGAAGCTTTCTTT
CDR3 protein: CASSWGGDSEAFF

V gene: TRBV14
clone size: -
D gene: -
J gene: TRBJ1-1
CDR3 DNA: TGTGCCAGCAGCCAAGAGAAGAACTTGAACACTGAAGCTTTCTTT
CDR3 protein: CASSQEKNLNTEAFF

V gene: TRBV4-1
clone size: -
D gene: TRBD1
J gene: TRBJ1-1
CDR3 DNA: TGCGCCAGCAGCCAGAGGACAGGGCCGAACACTGAAGCTTTCTTT
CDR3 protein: CASSQRTGPNTEAFF

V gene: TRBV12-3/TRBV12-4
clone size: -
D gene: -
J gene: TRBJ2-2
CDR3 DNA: TGTGCCAGCACTAGCGCCGGGGAGCTGTTTTTT
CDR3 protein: CASTSAGELFF

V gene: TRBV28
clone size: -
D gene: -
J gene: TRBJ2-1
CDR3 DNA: TGTGCCAGCAGTGACCGACTAGGACAGGTGCGAAACAATGAGCAGTTCTTC
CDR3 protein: CASSDRLGQVRNNEQFF

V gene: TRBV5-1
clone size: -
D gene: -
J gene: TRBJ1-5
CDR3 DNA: TGCGCCAGCAGCTTGCGAGGGGGACCGGGACAGCCCCAGCATTTT
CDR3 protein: CASSLRGGPGQPQHF

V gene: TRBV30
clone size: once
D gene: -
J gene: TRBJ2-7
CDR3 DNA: TGTGCCTGGAGTGTACTGAGAGGGGGTCCTCCCTACGAGCAGTACTTC
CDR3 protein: CAWSVLRGGPPYEQYF

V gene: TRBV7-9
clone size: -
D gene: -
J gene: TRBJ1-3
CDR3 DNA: TGTGCCAGCAGGTTAAACAGGGAGTCTGGAAACACCATATATTTT
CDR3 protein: CASRLNRESGNTIYF

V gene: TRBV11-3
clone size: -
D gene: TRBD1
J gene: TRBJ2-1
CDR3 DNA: TGTGCCAGCGCGACAGGGGGCTACAATGAGCAGTTCTTC
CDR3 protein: CASATGGYNEQFF